These 21 T cell receptor beta chains came from one sample sequenced in a study of blood T cell repertoires in COVID-19. Libraries were prepared by immunoSEQ multiplex PCR; TCRdb keeps only in-frame clonotypes and omits some of them. This sample has roughly 150,000 clones, with approximately 80% found just once. Sequencing used peripheral blood. The receptors shown here come from a human donor in a cohort sampled during active COVID-19.

This clone came up once. The DNA of the CDR3 is TGTGCCAGCAGCCCACCCGGGGGAAAGACCCAGTACTTC. Its translation is CASSPPGGKTQYF. The rearrangement joins TRBV7-9 to TRBJ2-5, with D possibly matching TRBD2 (6 bases). The V end lost 5 bases, the J end lost 6 bases, and 13 bases lay between the germline ends. Per the germline V gene, CDR1 is SEHNR and CDR2 is FQNEAQ (reference sequence). CDR3 size: 13 residues.

The rearrangement joins TRBV21-1 to TRBJ1-1; the table gives TRBD1 as D, unverified against the DNA. TRBV21-1 is listed as a pseudogene. The CDR3 has 11 residues. The CDR3 here is CASSKQGGAFF. The CDR3 DNA reads TGTGCCAGCAGCAAACAGGGGGGAGCTTTCTTT.

The V gene is TRBV28, the J gene TRBJ2-7, with 10 bases identical to TRBD1. This CDR3 spans 15 amino acids. The germline V gene has CDR1 MDHEN and CDR2 SYDVKM. J was trimmed by 9 bases and V by 1 base; bases with no gene match: 9. The CDR3 region is CASSLSSGTGAGQYF. The DNA of the CDR3 is TGTGCCAGCAGTTTATCCTCCGGGACAGGGGCCGGGCAGTACTTC.

The V call is TRBV23-1, the J call TRBJ2-7; D not resolved. TRBV23-1 carries the ORF label, with uncertain function. Trimming left V 4 bases short and J 1 base short, with 14 bases between. The CDR3 loop spans 15 amino acids. The DNA of the CDR3 is TGCGCCAGCAGTCGCCTCAGGCGCCGTTCCTACGAGCAGTACTTC. Residues: CASSRLRRRSYEQYF.

The chain recombines TRBV3-1 (or the pseudogene TRBV3-2) with TRBJ1-2; D is uncertain. The CDR3 runs to 13 residues. V was clipped by 0 bases and J by 7 bases, with 9 bases between them. The germline gives CDR1 LGHDT, CDR2 YNNKEL (reference sequence). The CDR3 here is CASSQDSAGGYTF. The CDR3 nucleotides are TGTGCCAGCAGCCAAGATTCGGCGGGTGGCTACACCTTC.

The chain joins TRBV7-9 to TRBJ1-5; TRBD1 might be the D (5 bases). The CDR3 extends over 15 amino acids. V lost 1 base and J lost 1, with 8 bases in between. CDR1 and CDR2 from the germline V gene are SEHNR and FQNEAQ (reference sequence). CDR3 sequence reads: CASSLGGASNQPQHF. CDR3 sequence (DNA): TGTGCCAGCAGCTTAGGGGGCGCGAGCAATCAGCCCCAGCATTTT.

This clone was picked up a small number of times. The chain uses TRBV11-3 and TRBJ2-7; maybe TRBD2 (5 bases). This CDR3 region has 13 residues. Germline V gene lookup returns CDR1 SGHNT and CDR2 YENEEA. The V end was cut by 4 bases, the J end by 1 base, with 8 bases between. The CDR3 spells CASSSSGSYEQYF. The CDR3 DNA reads as TGTGCCAGCAGCTCCTCGGGATCCTACGAGCAGTACTTC.

This chain links TRBV6-5 with TRBJ1-1; no clear D gene. V was shortened by 8 bases and J by 1 base, with 14 bases between the two germline ends. Germline loops: CDR1 MNHEY, CDR2 SVGAGI. This CDR3 is built from 14 residues. The CDR3 DNA is TGTGCCAGCGGGAGGGTGAAGGCGAACACTGAAGCTTTCTTT. Amino acid sequence: CASGRVKANTEAFF.

This chain connects TRBV27 to TRBJ2-7; the D gene is possibly TRBD2 (5 bases). This CDR3 is built from 13 residues. With 6 bases removed from V and 2 bases from J, the gap between germline ends came to 11 bases. Germline CDR1 and CDR2: MNHEY and SMNVEV (reference sequence). CDR3 region: CASSRTLTYEQYF. The DNA of the CDR3 is TGTGCCAGCAGCCGGACTCTTACCTACGAGCAGTACTTC.

The chain joins TRBV5-1 to TRBJ1-5; D not certain. The CDR3 consists of 13 residues. Trimming removed 1 base from V and 4 bases from J, with 6 bases in between. CDR1 and CDR2 (germline): SGHRS, YFSETQ. In DNA, the CDR3 is TGCGCCAGCAGCTTGTCAGGAAATCAGCCCCAGCATTTT. Its protein product is CASSLSGNQPQHF.

This clone was seen only a few times. The chain joins TRBV27 to TRBJ2-7; weak D call: TRBD2 (5 bases). V lost 0 bases and J 0 bases, leaving 6 bases between the germline ends. Germline CDR1 MNHEY, CDR2 SMNVEV (reference sequence). The CDR3 totals 14 residues. The CDR3 loop reads CASSLSDYSYEQYF. The DNA of the CDR3 is TGTGCCAGCAGTTTATCTGACTACTCCTACGAGCAGTACTTC.

V is TRBV15 and J is TRBJ2-7; 8 bases align to TRBD2. Germline V gene lookup returns CDR1 LNHNV and CDR2 YYDKDF (reference sequence). The CDR3 covers 13 residues. J gave up 7 bases and V 7 bases, and 9 bases lay outside the gene matches. CDR3 coding DNA: TGTGCCACCAAAAGCGGGGGCGGGGGGGAGCAGTACTTC. Protein sequence: CATKSGGGGEQYF.

The genes are TRBV21-1 and TRBJ1-4; TRBD1, the table's D call, lacks a check against the DNA. TRBV21-1 is annotated as a pseudogene. This CDR3 contains 14 residues. CDR3 sequence: CASGDKTVNEKLFF. The CDR3 DNA is TGTGCCAGCGGTGACAAGACGGTTAATGAAAAACTGTTTTTT.

This chain connects TRBV5-4 to TRBJ2-3, with 8 bases identical to TRBD2. CDR3 length equals 16 residues. V lost 4 bases, J lost 4 bases, and 11 bases stayed unmatched. Germline V gene data show CDR1 as SGHNT and CDR2 as YYREEE (reference sequence). The CDR3 DNA is TGTGCCAGCAGCCCCCCGAGGCGGGAGGCATCAGATACGCAGTATTTT. Protein: CASSPPRREASDTQYF.

This clone was detected only once. The V call is TRBV27, the J call TRBJ1-5; 7 bases are a match to TRBD1. The CDR3 has 17 residues. With V trimmed by 6 bases and J by 2 bases, 13 bases remained unmatched. Germline CDR1 reads MNHEY; CDR2 reads SMNVEV (reference sequence). The CDR3 DNA follows: TGTGCCAGCAGATATAGGGGGCGCGACCTAGGCAATCAGCCCCAGCATTTT. Translated, it gives CASRYRGRDLGNQPQHF.

In the case of this clone: The sample contains more than one DNA sequence encoding this CDR3. The rearrangement uses TRBV9 and TRBJ2-7; D possibly corresponds to TRBD2 (7 bases). In germline, CDR1 is SGDLS, CDR2 YYNGEE. The CDR3 length is 14 residues. The V end was cut by 2 bases, the J end by 2 bases, with 11 bases between. DNA for the CDR3: TGTGCCAGCAGCGTGGGGGGGCGGGCCTACGAGCAGTACTTC. Encoded protein: CASSVGGRAYEQYF.

This clone was recorded once. The CDR3 here is CAWSVQGGTYEQYF. The CDR3 region has the DNA TGTGCCTGGAGTGTACAAGGGGGCACCTACGAGCAGTACTTC. The genes are TRBV30 and TRBJ2-7; 7 bases fit TRBD1. This CDR3 is built from 14 residues. The V and J ends lost 0 bases and 2 bases, in that order; junction bases with no gene match: 4. Germline V gives CDR1 GTSNPN, CDR2 SVGIG (reference sequence).

V gene TRBV4-3 combines with J gene TRBJ2-7, with D possibly matching TRBD1 (5 bases). Between the trimmed V and J ends, which lost 3 bases and 0 bases, there was a span of 12 bases. This CDR3 is built from 15 residues. Germline CDR1 and CDR2: LGHNA and YSLEER. The CDR3 region has the DNA TGCGCCAGCAGCCAGGGCAGGGCTATCTCCTACGAGCAGTACTTC. Residues: CASSQGRAISYEQYF.

The CDR3 bases are TGCGCCAGCAGCCAAGATTTAATCACTGAAGCTTTCTTT. Amino acids: CASSQDLITEAFF. V usage is TRBV4-3 and J usage is TRBJ1-1; D gene ambiguous. V was cut by 0 bases and J by 4 bases, with 6 bases left in between. The CDR3 runs to 13 residues. CDR1 is LGHNA, CDR2 YSLEER, per germline.

V and J are TRBV9 and TRBJ1-6, with 12 bases matching TRBD1. Losses at the gene ends were 5 bases for V and 9 bases for J; bases not matched to a gene: 6. The CDR3 is made up of 15 amino acids. Germline CDR1 SGDLS, CDR2 YYNGEE. The CDR3 nucleotides are TGTGCCAGCAGTCGAGGGACAGGGGGCAGTTCACCCCTCCACTTT. Its translation is CASSRGTGGSSPLHF.

The V and J genes are TRBV6-1 and TRBJ2-7; 9 positions match TRBD2. Trimming at V came to 1 base and at J to 2 bases, leaving 3 bases not matched to a gene. CDR1 is MNHNS and CDR2 is SASEGT in the germline V gene. The length of the CDR3 is 15 residues. The DNA for the CDR3 is TGTGCCAGCAGTGAAGTCCTAGCGGGAACCTACGAGCAGTACTTC. Its translation is CASSEVLAGTYEQYF.